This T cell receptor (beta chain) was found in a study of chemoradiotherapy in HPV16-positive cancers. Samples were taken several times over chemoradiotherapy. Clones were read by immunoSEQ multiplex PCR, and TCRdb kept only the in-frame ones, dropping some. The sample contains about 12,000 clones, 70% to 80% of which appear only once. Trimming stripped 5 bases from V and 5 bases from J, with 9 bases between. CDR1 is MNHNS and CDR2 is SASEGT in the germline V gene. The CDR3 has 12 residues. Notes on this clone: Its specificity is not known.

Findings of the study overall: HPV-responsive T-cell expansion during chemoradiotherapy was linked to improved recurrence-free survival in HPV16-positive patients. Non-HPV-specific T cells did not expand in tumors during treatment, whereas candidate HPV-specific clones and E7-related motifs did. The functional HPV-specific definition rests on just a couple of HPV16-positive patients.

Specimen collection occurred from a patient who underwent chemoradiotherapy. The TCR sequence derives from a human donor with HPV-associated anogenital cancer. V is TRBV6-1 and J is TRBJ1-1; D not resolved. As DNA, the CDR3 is TGTGCCAGCAGTTTATCTGGGACTGAAGCTTTCTTT. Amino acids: CASSLSGTEAFF.